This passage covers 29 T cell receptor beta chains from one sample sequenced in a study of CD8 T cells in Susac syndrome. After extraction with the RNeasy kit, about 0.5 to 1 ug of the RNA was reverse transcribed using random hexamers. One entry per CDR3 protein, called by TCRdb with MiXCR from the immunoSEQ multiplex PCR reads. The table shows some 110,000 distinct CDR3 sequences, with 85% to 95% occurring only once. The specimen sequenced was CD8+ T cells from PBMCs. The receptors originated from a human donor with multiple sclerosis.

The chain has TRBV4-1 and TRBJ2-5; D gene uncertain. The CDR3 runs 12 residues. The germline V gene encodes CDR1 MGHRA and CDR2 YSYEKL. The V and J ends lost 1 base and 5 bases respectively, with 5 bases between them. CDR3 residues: CASSQGWETQYF. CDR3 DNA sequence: TGCGCCAGCAGCCAAGGCTGGGAGACCCAGTACTTC.

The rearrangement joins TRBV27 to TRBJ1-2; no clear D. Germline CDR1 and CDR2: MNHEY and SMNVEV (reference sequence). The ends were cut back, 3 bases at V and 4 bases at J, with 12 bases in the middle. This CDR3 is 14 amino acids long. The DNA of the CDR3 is TGTGCCAGCAGTTTCAGCCCTCGAGGCTATGGCTACACCTTC. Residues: CASSFSPRGYGYTF.

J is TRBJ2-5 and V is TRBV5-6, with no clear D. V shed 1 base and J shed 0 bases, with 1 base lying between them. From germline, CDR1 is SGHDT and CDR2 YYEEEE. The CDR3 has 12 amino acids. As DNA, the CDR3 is TGTGCCAGCAGCTTGTACCAAGAGACCCAGTACTTC. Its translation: CASSLYQETQYF.

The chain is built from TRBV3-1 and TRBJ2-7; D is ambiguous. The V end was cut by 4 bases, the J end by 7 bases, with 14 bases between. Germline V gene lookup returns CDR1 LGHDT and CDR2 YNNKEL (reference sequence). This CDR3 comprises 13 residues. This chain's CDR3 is CASSLGEVKEQYV. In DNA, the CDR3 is TGTGCCAGCAGCCTCGGAGAGGTTAAGGAGCAGTACGTC.

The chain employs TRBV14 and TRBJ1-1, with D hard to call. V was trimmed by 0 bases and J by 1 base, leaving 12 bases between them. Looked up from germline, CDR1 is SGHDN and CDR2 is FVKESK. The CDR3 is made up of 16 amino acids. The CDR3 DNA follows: TGTGCCAGCAGCCAAGATCTATGGGTGGCGAACACTGAAGCTTTCTTT. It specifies CASSQDLWVANTEAFF.

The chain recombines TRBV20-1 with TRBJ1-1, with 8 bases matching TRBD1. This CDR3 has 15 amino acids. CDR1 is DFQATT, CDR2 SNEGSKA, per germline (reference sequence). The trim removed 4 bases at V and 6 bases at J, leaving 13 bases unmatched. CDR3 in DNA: TGCAGTGCTATTTTTTACGGACAGGGAAGATCTGAAGCTTTCTTT. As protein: CSAIFYGQGRSEAFF.

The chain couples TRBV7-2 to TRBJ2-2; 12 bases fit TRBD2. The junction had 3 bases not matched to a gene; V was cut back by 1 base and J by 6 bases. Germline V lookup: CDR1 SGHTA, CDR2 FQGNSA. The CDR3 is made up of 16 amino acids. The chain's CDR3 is CASSLVPSGGAGELFF. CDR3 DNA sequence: TGTGCCAGCAGCTTAGTTCCTAGCGGGGGGGCCGGGGAGCTGTTTTTT. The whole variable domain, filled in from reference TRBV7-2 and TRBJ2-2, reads GAGVSQSPSNKVTEKGKDVELRCDPISGHTALYWYRQSLGQGLEFLIYFQGNSAPDKSGLPSDRFSAERTGGSVSTLTIQRTQQEDSAVYLCASSLVPSGGAGELFFGEGSRLTVL.

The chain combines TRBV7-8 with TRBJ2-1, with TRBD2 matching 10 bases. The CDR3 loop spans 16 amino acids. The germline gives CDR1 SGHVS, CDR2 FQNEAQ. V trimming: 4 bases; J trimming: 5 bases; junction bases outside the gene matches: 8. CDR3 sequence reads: CASSSRTSGRDNEQFF. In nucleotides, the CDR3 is TGTGCCAGCAGCTCGCGGACTAGCGGTAGGGACAATGAGCAGTTCTTC.

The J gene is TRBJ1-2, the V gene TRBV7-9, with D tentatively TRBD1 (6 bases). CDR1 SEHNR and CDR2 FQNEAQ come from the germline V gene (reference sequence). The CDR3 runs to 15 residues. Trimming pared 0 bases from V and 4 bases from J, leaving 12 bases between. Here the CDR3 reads CASSLAPDRSYGYTF. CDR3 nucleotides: TGTGCCAGCAGCTTAGCGCCGGACAGATCCTATGGCTACACCTTC.

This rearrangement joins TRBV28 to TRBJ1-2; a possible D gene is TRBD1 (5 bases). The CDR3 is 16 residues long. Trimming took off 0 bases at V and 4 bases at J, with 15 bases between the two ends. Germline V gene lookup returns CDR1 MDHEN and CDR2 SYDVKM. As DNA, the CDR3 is TGTGCCAGCAGTTTATGGCGGGGGTTGGCTGGCTATGGCTACACCTTC. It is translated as CASSLWRGLAGYGYTF.

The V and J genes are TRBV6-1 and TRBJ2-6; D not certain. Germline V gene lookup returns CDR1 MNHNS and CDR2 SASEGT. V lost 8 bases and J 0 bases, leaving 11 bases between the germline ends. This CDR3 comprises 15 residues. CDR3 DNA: TGTGCCAGCCTTGAGTGGAGCTCTGGGGCCAACGTCCTGACTTTC. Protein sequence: CASLEWSSGANVLTF.

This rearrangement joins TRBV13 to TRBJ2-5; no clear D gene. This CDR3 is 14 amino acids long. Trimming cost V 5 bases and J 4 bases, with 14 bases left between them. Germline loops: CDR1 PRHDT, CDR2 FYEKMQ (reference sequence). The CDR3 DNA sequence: TGTGCCAGCAGCCTAAGACAAGCTGTAGAGACCCAGTACTTC. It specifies CASSLRQAVETQYF.

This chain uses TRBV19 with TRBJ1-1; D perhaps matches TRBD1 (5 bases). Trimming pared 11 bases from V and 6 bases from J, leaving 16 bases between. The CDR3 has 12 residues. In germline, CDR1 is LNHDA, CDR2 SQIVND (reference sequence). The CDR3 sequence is CASRWGGAEAFF. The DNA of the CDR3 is TGTGCCTCCCGGTGGGGGGGGGCTGAAGCTTTCTTT. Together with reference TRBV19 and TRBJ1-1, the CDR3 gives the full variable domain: DGGITQSPKYLFRKEGQNVTLSCEQNLNHDAMYWYRQDPGQGLRLIYYSQIVNDFQKGDIAEGYSVSREKKESFPLTVTSAQKNPTAFYLCASRWGGAEAFFGQGTRLTVV.

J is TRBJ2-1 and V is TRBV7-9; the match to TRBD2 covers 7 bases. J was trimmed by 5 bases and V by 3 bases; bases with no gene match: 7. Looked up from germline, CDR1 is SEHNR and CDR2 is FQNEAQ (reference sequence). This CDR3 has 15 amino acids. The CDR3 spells CASSLLAGLDNEQFF. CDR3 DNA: TGTGCCAGCAGCTTGTTAGCGGGTTTAGACAATGAGCAGTTCTTC.

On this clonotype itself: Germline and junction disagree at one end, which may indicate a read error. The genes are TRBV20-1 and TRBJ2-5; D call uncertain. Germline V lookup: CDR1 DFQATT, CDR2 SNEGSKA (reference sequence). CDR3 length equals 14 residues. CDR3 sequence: CSARGAAGQETQYF. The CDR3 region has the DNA TGCAGTGCCAGAGGAGCCGCCGGCCAAGAGACCCAGTACTTC.

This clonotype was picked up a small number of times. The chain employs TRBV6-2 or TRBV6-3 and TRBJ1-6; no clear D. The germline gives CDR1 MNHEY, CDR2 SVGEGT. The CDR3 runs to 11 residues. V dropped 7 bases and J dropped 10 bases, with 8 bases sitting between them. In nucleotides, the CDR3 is TGTGCCAGCACCGATGACTCACCCCTCCACTTT. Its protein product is CASTDDSPLHF.

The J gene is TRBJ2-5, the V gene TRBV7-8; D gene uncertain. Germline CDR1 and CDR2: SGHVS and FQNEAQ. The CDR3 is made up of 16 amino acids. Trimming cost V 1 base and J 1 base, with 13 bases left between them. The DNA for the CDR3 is TGTGCCAGCAGCTTAGAATCGTTTAGACGCCAAGAGACCCAGTACTTC. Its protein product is CASSLESFRRQETQYF.

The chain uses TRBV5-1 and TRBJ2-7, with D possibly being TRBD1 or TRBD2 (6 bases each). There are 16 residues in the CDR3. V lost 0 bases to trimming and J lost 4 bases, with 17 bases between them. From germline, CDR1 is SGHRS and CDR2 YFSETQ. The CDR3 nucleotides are TGCGCCAGCAGCTTGGTCCAGGGGAGGTATGGTTACGAGCAGTACTTC. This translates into CASSLVQGRYGYEQYF.

The CDR3 is CASSQDSFSGNTIYF. CDR3 coding DNA: TGTGCCAGCAGCCAGGACAGTTTCTCTGGAAACACCATATATTTT. V and J are TRBV6-6 and TRBJ1-3; tentatively, D is TRBD1 (6 bases). This CDR3 is built from 15 residues. The germline V gene has CDR1 MNHNY and CDR2 SVGAGI (reference sequence). V was pared by 6 bases and J by 0 bases, with 12 bases between.

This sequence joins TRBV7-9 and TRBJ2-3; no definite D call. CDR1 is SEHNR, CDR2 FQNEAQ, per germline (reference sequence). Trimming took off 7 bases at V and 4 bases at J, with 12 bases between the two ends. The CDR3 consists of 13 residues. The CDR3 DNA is TGTGCCAGCACCCTAGGTCCCGCAGATACGCAGTATTTT. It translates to CASTLGPADTQYF.

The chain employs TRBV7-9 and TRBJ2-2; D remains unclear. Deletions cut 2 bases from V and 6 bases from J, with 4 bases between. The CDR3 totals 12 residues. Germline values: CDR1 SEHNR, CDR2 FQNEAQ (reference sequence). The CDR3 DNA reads TGTGCCAGCAGCTTATACGCCGGGGAGCTGTTTTTT. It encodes CASSLYAGELFF.

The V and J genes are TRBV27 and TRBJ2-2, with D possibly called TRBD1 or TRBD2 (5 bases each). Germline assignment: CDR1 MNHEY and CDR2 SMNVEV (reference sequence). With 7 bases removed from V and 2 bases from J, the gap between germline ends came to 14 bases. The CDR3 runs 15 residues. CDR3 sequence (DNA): TGTGCCAGCACCCTGGGGGACGACAACACCGGGGAGCTGTTTTTT. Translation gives CASTLGDDNTGELFF.

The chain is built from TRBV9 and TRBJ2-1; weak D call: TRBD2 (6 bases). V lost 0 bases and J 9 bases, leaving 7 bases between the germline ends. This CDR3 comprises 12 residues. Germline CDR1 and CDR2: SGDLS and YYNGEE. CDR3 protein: CASSVGEVEQFF. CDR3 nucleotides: TGTGCCAGCAGCGTAGGGGAGGTTGAGCAGTTCTTC.

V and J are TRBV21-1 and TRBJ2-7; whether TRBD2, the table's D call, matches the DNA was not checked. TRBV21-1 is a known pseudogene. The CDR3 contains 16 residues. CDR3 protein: CASSPRASGSHREQYV. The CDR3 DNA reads TGTGCCAGCAGCCCCCGTGCTAGCGGGAGTCATAGGGAGCAGTACGTC.

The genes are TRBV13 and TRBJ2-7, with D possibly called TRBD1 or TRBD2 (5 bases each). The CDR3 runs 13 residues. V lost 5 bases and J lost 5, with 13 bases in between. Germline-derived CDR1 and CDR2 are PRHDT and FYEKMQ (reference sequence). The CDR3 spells CASSPGWGDEQYV. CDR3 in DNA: TGTGCCAGCAGCCCAGGGTGGGGAGACGAGCAGTACGTC.

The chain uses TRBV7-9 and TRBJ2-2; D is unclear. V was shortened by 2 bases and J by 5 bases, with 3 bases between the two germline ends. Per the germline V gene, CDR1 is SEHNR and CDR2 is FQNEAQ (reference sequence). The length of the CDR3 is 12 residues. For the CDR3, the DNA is TGTGCCAGCAGCTTAAGGACCGGGGAGCTGTTTTTT. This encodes CASSLRTGELFF.

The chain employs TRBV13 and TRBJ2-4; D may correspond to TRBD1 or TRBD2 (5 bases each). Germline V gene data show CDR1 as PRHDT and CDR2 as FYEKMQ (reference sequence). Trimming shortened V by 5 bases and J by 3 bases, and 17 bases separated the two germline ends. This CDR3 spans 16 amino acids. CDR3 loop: CASSGSGGNDKNIQYF. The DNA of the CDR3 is TGTGCCAGCAGCGGGAGTGGGGGTAACGACAAAAACATTCAGTACTTC. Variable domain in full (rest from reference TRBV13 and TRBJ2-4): AAGVIQSPRHLIKEKRETATLKCYPIPRHDTVYWYQQGPGQDPQFLISFYEKMQSDKGSIPDRFSAQQFSDYHSELNMSSLELGDSALYFCASSGSGGNDKNIQYFGAGTRLSVL.

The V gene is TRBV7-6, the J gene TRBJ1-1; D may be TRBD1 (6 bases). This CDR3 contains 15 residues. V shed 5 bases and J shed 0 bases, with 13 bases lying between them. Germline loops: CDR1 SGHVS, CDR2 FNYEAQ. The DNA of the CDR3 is TGTGCCAGCAGCCCCTGGGGGGCGATGAACACTGAAGCTTTCTTT. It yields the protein CASSPWGAMNTEAFF.

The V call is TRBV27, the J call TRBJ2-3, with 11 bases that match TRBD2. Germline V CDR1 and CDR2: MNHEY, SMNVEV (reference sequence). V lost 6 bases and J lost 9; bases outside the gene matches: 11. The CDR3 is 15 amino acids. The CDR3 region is CASRFGSGGAWTQYF. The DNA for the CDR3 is TGTGCCAGCAGGTTTGGTAGCGGGGGGGCATGGACGCAGTATTTT.